This TCR beta chain appears in the sequencing data of a study of T cells after yellow fever vaccination. Study findings and constraints: A large majority of primary-vaccination clones showed up again after the booster (approximately 95% CD4, 85% to 90% CD8).

5'RACE template switching produced TCR cDNA carrying a universal primer site and UMIs. TCRdb reprocessed the 5' RACE reads via MiXCR and lists one record per CDR3 protein. The table includes some 500,000 distinct CDR3 sequences, roughly 12% detected once. This CDR3 contains 11 residues. Germline V gene lookup returns CDR1 SGHAT and CDR2 FQNNGV. The V and J ends lost 6 bases and 6 bases respectively, with 5 bases between them. In this sample, this clonotype turned up many times. Its antigen is unknown. Material: PBMCs, obtained on the day of the yellow fever booster vaccination. The source is a young man who received the YFV17D yellow fever vaccine. The V call is TRBV11-2, the J call TRBJ2-2; D remains ambiguous. The CDR3 loop reads CASSLSGELFF. CDR3 nucleotides: TGTGCCAGCAGTTTATCCGGGGAGCTGTTTTTT.